These T cell receptor beta chains were read from a single sample in a study of shared clonotypes between healthy human individuals. Assay used: immunoSEQ multiplex PCR; TCRdb lists only in-frame clones, some missing. Of approximately 460,000 clones detected, roughly four fifths appear once; the ten largest clones hold 12%. The material sequenced was PBMCs. These receptors all come from a woman aged 35 to 49 in good health. Some clones in this sample may be carry-over from other donors' samples. CDR3s include the opening cysteine and the closing phenylalanine or tryptophan. D genes are given only for firm matches. Clone size, where shown, is once, few, many, or a class for clones that have expanded.

j_call | d_call | clone_size | v_call | cdr3_aa | cdr3_nt
TRBJ1-6 | - | many | TRBV11-3 | CASSLGGNSPLHF | TGTGCCAGCAGCTTAGGCGGTAATTCACCCCTCCACTTT
TRBJ2-2 | - | - | TRBV5-1 | CASSFWRQGTGELFF | TGCGCCAGCAGCTTTTGGAGGCAGGGGACCGGGGAGCTGTTTTTT
TRBJ2-1 | - | - | TRBV4-1 | CASSQEPRLNGQFF | TGCGCCAGCAGCCAAGAACCCCGGCTCAATGGGCAGTTCTTC
TRBJ2-1 | TRBD2 | - | TRBV5-1 | CASSLESGGYNEQFF | TGCGCCAGCAGCTTGGAGAGCGGGGGGTACAATGAGCAGTTCTTC
TRBJ1-5 | TRBD1 | - | TRBV5-8 | CASSYGTGPNQPQHF | TGTGCCAGCAGCTACGGGACAGGCCCCAATCAGCCCCAGCATTTT
TRBJ2-1 | TRBD2 | once | TRBV4-1 | CASSQDPSGRARQFF | TGCGCCAGCAGCCAAGATCCTAGCGGGAGGGCCCGGCAGTTCTTC
TRBJ2-7 | - | many | TRBV2 | CASSEALIGGSYEQYF | TGTGCCAGCAGTGAAGCGCTTATAGGGGGCTCCTACGAGCAGTACTTC
TRBJ1-5 | - | - | TRBV27 | CASSLGVGLPQQPQHF | TGTGCCAGCAGTTTAGGGGTCGGACTACCTCAGCAGCCCCAGCATTTT
TRBJ1-2 | TRBD1 | once | TRBV7-9 | CASSQTGSPLDYGYTF | TGTGCCAGCAGCCAGACAGGGTCCCCCCTCGACTATGGCTACACCTTC
TRBJ1-3 | - | - | TRBV9 | CASSADYGGLSGNTIYF | TGTGCCAGCAGCGCAGATTATGGTGGTTTGTCGGGAAACACCATATATTTT
TRBJ1-1 | - | - | TRBV19 | CASTTPGLDTEAFF | TGTGCCAGTACAACACCCGGGCTCGACACTGAAGCTTTCTTT
TRBJ2-1 | - | - | TRBV2 | CASSESTGYHEQFF | TGTGCCAGCAGTGAATCAACAGGGTACCATGAGCAGTTCTTC
TRBJ1-1 | - | - | TRBV27 | CASIGALNTEAFF | TGTGCCAGCATCGGGGCCCTGAACACTGAAGCTTTCTTT
TRBJ2-5 | - | - | TRBV5-5 | CASSLVAGIGTQYF | TGTGCCAGCAGCTTGGTGGCGGGCATCGGGACCCAGTACTTC
TRBJ1-1 | - | few | TRBV6-1 | CASSHLQGNTEAFF | TGTGCCAGCAGTCATTTACAGGGGAACACTGAAGCTTTCTTT
TRBJ2-1 | TRBD1 | - | TRBV10-2 | CASSGTGNSYNEQFF | TGCGCCAGCAGTGGGACAGGGAACTCCTACAATGAGCAGTTCTTC
TRBJ1-4 | - | - | TRBV28 | CASSPWPNEKLFF | TGTGCCAGCAGTCCCTGGCCTAATGAAAAACTGTTTTTT
TRBJ1-4 | - | many | TRBV27 | CASSLSSNLANEKLFF | TGTGCCAGCAGTTTATCATCCAATCTCGCTAATGAAAAACTGTTTTTT
TRBJ2-7 | - | - | TRBV5-6 | CASSSPARGYEQYF | TGTGCCAGCAGCTCACCCGCCAGGGGCTACGAGCAGTACTTC
TRBJ2-1 | - | - | TRBV9 | CASSVRWLWNEQFF | TGTGCCAGCAGCGTTAGGTGGTTATGGAATGAGCAGTTCTTC
TRBJ2-7 | - | few | TRBV2 | CASSENEQYF | TGTGCCAGCAGTGAAAACGAGCAGTACTTC
TRBJ2-4 | - | - | TRBV5-1 | CASSFSAPGDIQYF | TGCGCCAGCAGCTTTTCTGCCCCCGGGGACATTCAGTACTTC
TRBJ2-2 | - | - | TRBV25-1 | CATNGQFLNTGELFF | TGTGCCACCAATGGACAGTTCTTGAACACCGGGGAGCTGTTTTTT
TRBJ1-5 | - | - | TRBV5-1 | CASSLGSGANQPQHF | TGCGCCAGCAGCTTAGGATCGGGAGCCAATCAGCCCCAGCATTTT
TRBJ2-7 | TRBD2 | few | TRBV4-2 | CASSLGLAGEEQYF | TGTGCCAGCAGCCTCGGACTAGCGGGAGAAGAGCAGTACTTC
TRBJ2-5 | TRBD2 | few | TRBV7-7 | CASSSGLAGDLGTQYF | TGTGCTAGCAGCTCCGGACTAGCGGGAGATCTGGGGACCCAGTACTTC
TRBJ2-3 | - | - | TRBV6-1 | CASFLTDTQYF | TGTGCCAGCTTTCTGACAGATACGCAGTATTTT
TRBJ1-2 | TRBD1 | - | TRBV30 | CAWSAGDRSYGYTF | TGTGCCTGGAGTGCCGGGGACAGAAGTTATGGCTACACCTTC
TRBJ2-7 | TRBD2 | few | TRBV27 | CASRPGLAGYEQYF | TGTGCCAGCAGACCGGGACTAGCGGGTTACGAGCAGTACTTC
TRBJ2-1 | - | - | TRBV27 | CASSLDGFGEQFF | TGTGCCAGCAGTTTAGACGGGTTCGGGGAGCAGTTCTTC
TRBJ2-3 | TRBD1 | - | TRBV7-2 | CASSRDRATDTQYF | TGTGCCAGCAGCCGAGACAGGGCCACAGATACGCAGTATTTT
TRBJ2-4 | - | few | TRBV28 | CASSPRSGGAKNIQYF | TGTGCCAGCAGCCCTCGGAGTGGGGGCGCAAAAAACATTCAGTACTTC
TRBJ2-7 | TRBD2 | - | TRBV5-1 | CASSLGASGRSYEQYF | TGCGCCAGCAGCTTGGGCGCTAGCGGGCGATCCTACGAGCAGTACTTC
TRBJ1-2 | - | - | TRBV6-1 | CASSERSLLFGYTF | TGTGCCAGCAGTGAACGCTCCCTTCTTTTTGGCTACACCTTC
TRBJ2-5 | TRBD1 | once | TRBV9 | CASSSQGTGARETQYF | TGTGCCAGCAGCTCCCAGGGTACAGGGGCTCGAGAGACCCAGTACTTC
TRBJ2-5 | - | - | TRBV6-1 | CASLMGNQETQYF | TGTGCCAGCCTCATGGGGAACCAAGAGACCCAGTACTTC